The entry below gives a single T cell receptor (beta chain) sequence along with its context. What it recognizes is unknown. The repertoire was sequenced with immunoSEQ multiplex PCR; TCRdb's copy has only in-frame clones and lacks some. The table lists tens of thousands of clones, 55% to 80% of them singletons. Time point of the sample: cycle 4 day 1 (C4D1), after about 6 weeks of nivolumab. After autologous stem cell transplantation all patients relapsed, and prior brentuximab vedotin exposure differed between cohorts. This entry is derived from a study of PD-1 blockade in classical Hodgkin lymphoma. Study-wide points: The origin of the repertoire differences remains undefined, with disease activity or prior therapy as possible causes.

CDR1 is LGHNA, CDR2 YSLEER, per germline. The ends were cut back, 0 bases at V and 5 bases at J, with 16 bases in the middle. This CDR3 contains 16 residues. This chain links TRBV4-3 with TRBJ1-2; D not certain. This material consisted of peripheral blood mononuclear cells (PBMCs), taken before the fourth cycle of nivolumab. The receptor comes from a human donor with classical Hodgkin lymphoma. The CDR3 is CASSQDEQMSAYGYTF. In DNA, the CDR3 is TGCGCCAGCAGCCAAGATGAGCAGATGTCGGCGTATGGCTACACCTTC.